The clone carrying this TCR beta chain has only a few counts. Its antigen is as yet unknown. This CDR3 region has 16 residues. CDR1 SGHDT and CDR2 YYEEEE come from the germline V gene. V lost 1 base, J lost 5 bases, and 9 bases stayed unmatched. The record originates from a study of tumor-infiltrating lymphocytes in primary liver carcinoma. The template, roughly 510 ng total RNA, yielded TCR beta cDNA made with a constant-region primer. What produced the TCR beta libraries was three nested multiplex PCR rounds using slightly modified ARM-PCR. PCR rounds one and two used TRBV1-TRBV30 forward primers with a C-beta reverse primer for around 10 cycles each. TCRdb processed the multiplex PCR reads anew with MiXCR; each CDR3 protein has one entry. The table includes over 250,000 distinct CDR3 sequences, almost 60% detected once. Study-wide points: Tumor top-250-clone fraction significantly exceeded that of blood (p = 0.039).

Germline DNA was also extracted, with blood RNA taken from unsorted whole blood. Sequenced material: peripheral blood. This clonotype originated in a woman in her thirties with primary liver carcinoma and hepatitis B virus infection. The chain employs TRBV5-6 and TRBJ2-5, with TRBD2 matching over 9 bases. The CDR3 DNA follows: TGTGCCAGCAGCTTGAGCTTTCGGCGGGAGGGGGAGACCCAGTACTTC. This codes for CASSLSFRREGETQYF.